Presented here are 5 T cell receptor beta chains from one specimen sequenced in a study of blood T cells in healthy people across ages. The authors ran a second PCR of roughly 6 to 12 cycles using a sample-barcoded 5' primer and a J-beta primer mix. TCRdb reprocessed the 5' RACE reads via MiXCR and lists one record per CDR3 protein. The data contain approximately 700,000 distinct CDR3 sequences, roughly 32% of them singletons. Material for sequencing was blood. The receptors derive from a woman of 80 years or more in good health.

This clonotype was counted many times. The chain couples TRBV5-6 to TRBJ2-7, with D unclear. This CDR3 comprises 14 residues. CDR1 is SGHDT, CDR2 YYEEEE, per germline. V dropped 5 bases and J dropped 0 bases, with 12 bases sitting between them. DNA of the CDR3: TGTGCCAGCAGTCTTGGGGTCAGCTCCTACGAGCAGTACTTC. It yields the protein CASSLGVSSYEQYF.

The chain recombines TRBV9 with TRBJ2-7; the D gene is possibly TRBD1 (6 bases). The V gene's germline CDR1 is SGDLS and CDR2 YYNGEE. The CDR3 is made up of 14 amino acids. The germline V and J ends were trimmed by 3 bases and 0 bases, with 10 bases remaining between them. CDR3 in amino acids: CASSADRFSYEQYF. CDR3 nucleotide sequence: TGTGCCAGCAGCGCCGACAGGTTCTCCTACGAGCAGTACTTC.

This clonotype was observed at least ten times. The genes are TRBV4-1 and TRBJ2-3; TRBD1 aligns across 7 bases. J gave up 5 bases and V 4 bases, and 3 bases lay outside the gene matches. CDR3 length: 13 amino acids. Germline assignment: CDR1 MGHRA and CDR2 YSYEKL. CDR3 protein: CASSPQGEDTQYF. The CDR3 DNA reads as TGCGCCAGCAGCCCCCAGGGGGAAGATACGCAGTATTTT.

In this sample, this clonotype turned up many times. The chain uses TRBV20-1 and TRBJ2-1; TRBD2 matches at 15 bases. The V gene's germline CDR1 is DFQATT and CDR2 SNEGSKA (reference sequence). The CDR3 covers 17 residues. J gave up 7 bases and V 6 bases, and 13 bases lay outside the gene matches. CDR3 sequence (DNA): TGCAGTGCCAGGAGGACTAGCGGGGGGGCATCGGGTAATGAGCAGTTCTTC. It is translated as CSARRTSGGASGNEQFF.

Only a few counts were recorded for this clonotype. At one end the junction does not follow the germline gene, possibly because of a read error. V usage is TRBV5-8 and J usage is TRBJ2-3, with unresolved D. Germline V CDR1 and CDR2: SGHTS, YDEGEE. The CDR3 extends over 13 amino acids. CDR3 nucleotide sequence: TGTGCCAGCAGCTTGTCAGGCACAGATACGCTGTATTTT. This gives the protein CASSLSGTDTLYF.